Listed here are 5 T cell receptor beta chains from one sample, sequenced in a study of metastatic and nonmetastatic thyroid tumors. Thyroid surgery took place with no prior treatment in any patient. Via MiXCR, TCRdb re-called the PCR reads. The sample holds approximately 30,000 clones, roughly 17% seen once. Sequencing used blood. Every receptor here comes from a female donor with papillary thyroid cancer or a benign thyroid nodule (not recorded which). Some clones in this sample may be carry-over from other donors' samples.

This clone was detected many times. J is TRBJ2-2 and V is TRBV7-9; D not resolved. This CDR3 has 11 amino acids. CDR1 and CDR2 (germline): SEHNR, FQNEAQ (reference sequence). Trimming shortened V by 6 bases and J by 3 bases, and 2 bases separated the two germline ends. The DNA of the CDR3 is TGTGCCAGCAGTCACACCGGGGAGCTGTTTTTT. Its protein is CASSHTGELFF.

This clone was picked up a small number of times. The J gene is TRBJ2-5, the V gene TRBV6-2 or TRBV6-3; 9 bases match TRBD1. From germline, CDR1 is MNHEY and CDR2 SVGEGT. The ends lost 6 bases at V and 5 bases at J; junction bases unmatched: 13. The CDR3 sequence is 16 residues long. In DNA form, the CDR3 reads TGTGCCAGCAGAACGGACAGGGGTTTTGTTACTGAGACCCAGTACTTC. This sequence encodes CASRTDRGFVTETQYF.

This clone was detected ten times or more. The chain recombines TRBV7-8 with TRBJ2-3, with a possible D match to TRBD1 (6 bases). This CDR3 is built from 15 residues. Trimming stripped 6 bases from V and 5 bases from J, with 18 bases between. Per the germline V gene, CDR1 is SGHVS and CDR2 is FQNEAQ. The CDR3 sequence: CASRSYRVARDTQYF. The CDR3 region has the DNA TGTGCCAGCAGATCCTACAGGGTGGCGAGAGATACGCAGTATTTT.

CDR3 nucleotide sequence: TGTGCCAGCAGCCTTCCGGACAGGGAGAGCACAGATACGCAGTATTTT. Its protein is CASSLPDRESTDTQYF. The J gene is TRBJ2-3, the V gene TRBV11-1; 8 nucleotides align to TRBD1. The J segment lost 0 bases and the V segment lost 5 bases, leaving 7 bases of the junction unmatched. The CDR3 extends over 16 amino acids. CDR1 and CDR2 (germline): SGHAT, FQDESV (reference sequence). The variable domain in full, with the rest retrieved from reference TRBV11-1 and TRBJ2-3, is EAEVAQSPRYKITEKSQAVAFWCDPISGHATLYWYRQILGQGPELLVQFQDESVVDDSQLPKDRFSAERLKGVDSTLKIQPAELGDSAMYLCASSLPDRESTDTQYFGPGTRLTVL.

V usage is TRBV6-1 and J usage is TRBJ2-3; TRBD2 is a possible D gene (6 bases). The CDR3 totals 12 residues. Trimming took 6 bases from V and 5 from J, leaving 9 bases between them. The germline CDR1 and CDR2 sequences are MNHNS and SASEGT. CDR3 amino acids: CASRAGGDTQYF. Written as DNA, the CDR3 is TGTGCCAGCAGGGCCGGGGGAGATACGCAGTATTTT.